The 3 T cell receptor beta chains below come from one sample, sequenced in a study of T-cell memory formation after mild COVID-19. TCRdb fed the 5' RACE reads into MiXCR, producing one record per CDR3 protein. The data show about 470,000 distinct CDR3 sequences, 18% seen once. Material: PBMCs or a T cell subset sorted from them (not recorded which). The receptors were sampled from an adult woman who had mild COVID-19 (a few samples of this study predate the infection). Cell type and time point are not known.

The rearrangement links TRBV7-3 to TRBJ1-1; maybe TRBD1 (5 bases). The CDR3 contains 16 residues. CDR1 is SGHTA, CDR2 FQGTGA, per germline. Trimming left V 4 bases short and J 2 bases short, with 17 bases between. The CDR3: CASSSPPWQGNTEAFF. CDR3 nucleotide sequence: TGTGCCAGCAGCTCCCCCCCCTGGCAGGGTAACACTGAAGCTTTCTTT.

This clonotype was observed a handful of times. This may stem from a read error, because a much larger clone lies one nucleotide away. The chain employs TRBV6-5 and TRBJ1-1; unclear D gene. CDR1 MNHEY and CDR2 SVGAGI come from the germline V gene. The CDR3 runs to 13 residues. CDR3 loop: CASSYGVNTESFF. The CDR3 coding sequence is TGTGCCAGCAGTTACGGGGTGAACACTGAATCTTTCTTT.

This chain links TRBV20-1 with TRBJ2-3, with 16 nucleotides matching TRBD2. The CDR3 runs 15 residues. Germline V lookup: CDR1 DFQATT, CDR2 SNEGSKA (reference sequence). The junction had 7 bases not matched to a gene; V was cut back by 6 bases and J by 7 bases. CDR3 coding DNA: TGCAGTGCGCAGCCGGGACTAGCGGGGGGGAATACGCAGTATTTT. This sequence encodes CSAQPGLAGGNTQYF.